A single sample is the source of the 22 T cell receptor beta chains below, sequenced in a study of T cells in Graves' hyperthyroidism and ophthalmopathy. Amplified TCR beta CDR3 regions derived from RNA transcripts. In the first-round RT-PCR of the TCR CDR3, the HTBI primer set was used. TCRdb processed the multiplex PCR reads anew with MiXCR; each CDR3 protein has one entry. Here the sample spans around 500,000 distinct CDR3 sequences, under 15% being singletons. The sequencing sample was made of blood. The receptors originated from a woman under 30 with Graves' hyperthyroidism.

This clonotype was counted ten times or more. The CDR3 loop is CASSPSQRGAKLFF. The CDR3 bases are TGTGCCAGCAGTCCGTCCCAGCGGGGCGCAAAACTGTTTTTT. This chain connects TRBV12-3 or TRBV12-4 to TRBJ1-4; D may be TRBD1 (5 bases). The CDR3 covers 14 residues. V dropped 5 bases and J dropped 10 bases, with 17 bases sitting between them.

At least ten counts were recorded for this clonotype. V is TRBV11-1 and J is TRBJ1-1; TRBD1 might be the D (6 bases). V was trimmed by 5 bases and J by 2 bases, leaving 18 bases between them. This CDR3 contains 16 residues. Germline V gives CDR1 SGHAT, CDR2 FQDESV (reference sequence). CDR3: CASSEEPGTRNTEAFF. The CDR3 region has the DNA TGTGCCAGCAGCGAAGAACCCGGGACACGTAACACTGAAGCTTTCTTT.

This clonotype has just a few counts. V gene TRBV6-1 combines with J gene TRBJ2-2; 8 bases agree with TRBD2. The V gene's germline CDR1 is MNHNS and CDR2 SASEGT. After removal of 6 bases from V and 0 bases from J, the junction contained 3 bases not matched to a gene. The CDR3 contains 15 residues. CDR3 DNA: TGTGCCAGCAGGGGGGGACTAGCGAACACCGGGGAGCTGTTTTTT. The encoded protein is CASRGGLANTGELFF.

This clonotype was seen more than once but under ten times. V is TRBV6-1 and J is TRBJ2-7; 7 bases line up with TRBD2. V lost 6 bases, J lost 6 bases, and 11 bases stayed unmatched. The CDR3 spans 14 residues. Germline V lookup: CDR1 MNHNS, CDR2 SASEGT. CDR3 sequence reads: CASSNSWEGGEQYF. The CDR3 DNA follows: TGTGCCAGCAGCAATTCATGGGAGGGTGGCGAGCAGTACTTC.

The sample holds many counts of this clonotype. The rearrangement uses TRBV6-1 and TRBJ1-1; tentative D call: TRBD1 (5 bases). Germline values: CDR1 MNHNS, CDR2 SASEGT. The CDR3 has 14 amino acids. Trimming shortened V by 4 bases and J by 5 bases, and 14 bases separated the two germline ends. The CDR3 nucleotides are TGTGCCAGCAGTGCGACACTCTGGGGGACTGAAGCTTTCTTT. Encoded protein: CASSATLWGTEAFF.

The chain combines TRBV6-1 with TRBJ1-6; tentatively, D is TRBD1 (5 bases). This CDR3 has 14 residues. V dropped 7 bases and J dropped 5 bases, with 12 bases sitting between them. CDR1 MNHNS and CDR2 SASEGT come from the germline V gene. CDR3 loop: CASMEDTNNSPLHF. CDR3 DNA: TGTGCCAGCATGGAGGACACTAATAATTCACCCCTCCACTTT.

This clonotype was observed at least ten times. V is TRBV27 and J is TRBJ2-7, with D possibly called TRBD1 or TRBD2 (5 bases each). Trimming took off 10 bases at V and 1 base at J, with 11 bases between the two ends. The CDR3 covers 12 residues. From germline, CDR1 is MNHEY and CDR2 SMNVEV (reference sequence). The CDR3: CAIGAPSYEQYF. Here the CDR3 DNA reads TGTGCCATCGGGGCGCCATCCTACGAGCAGTACTTC.

At least ten counts were recorded for this clonotype. V usage is TRBV12-3 or TRBV12-4 and J usage is TRBJ1-1; the D gene is possibly TRBD1 (5 bases). V lost 6 bases and J 1 base, leaving 9 bases between the germline ends. This CDR3 is 13 amino acids long. This chain's CDR3 is CASRRQWNTEAFF. The CDR3 nucleotides read TGTGCCAGCAGAAGACAGTGGAACACTGAAGCTTTCTTT.

This clonotype was seen many times. This chain joins TRBV12-3 or TRBV12-4 and TRBJ2-1; D ambiguous. The V end was cut by 1 base, the J end by 7 bases, with 8 bases between. The CDR3 runs to 13 residues. CDR3 loop: CASSLGLPNEQFF. For the CDR3, the DNA is TGTGCCAGCAGTTTAGGGTTACCAAATGAGCAGTTCTTC.

V usage is TRBV15 and J usage is TRBJ2-2; D unclear. The CDR3 runs 17 residues. Deletions cut 0 bases from V and 2 bases from J, with 13 bases between. Germline values: CDR1 LNHNV, CDR2 YYDKDF (reference sequence). The CDR3 DNA follows: TGTGCCACCAGCAGAGATCGTAGTAGCCCCAACACCGGGGAGCTGTTTTTT. It specifies CATSRDRSSPNTGELFF. Combining the CDR3 with reference TRBV15 and TRBJ2-2 gives the whole variable domain DAMVIQNPRYQVTQFGKPVTLSCSQTLNHNVMYWYQQKSSQAPKLLFHYYDKDFNNEADTPDNFQSRRPNTSFCFLDIRSPGLGDTAMYLCATSRDRSSPNTGELFFGEGSRLTVL.

This clonotype was seen at least ten times. CDR3 sequence: CASSLEGQGIYEQFF. The CDR3 coding sequence is TGTGCCAGCAGCTTAGAGGGACAGGGGATATATGAGCAGTTCTTC. The V call is TRBV11-2, the J call TRBJ2-1; TRBD1 aligns across 10 bases. There are 15 residues in the CDR3. CDR1 and CDR2 from the germline V gene are SGHAT and FQNNGV. The V and J ends lost 0 bases and 8 bases, in that order; junction bases with no gene match: 4.

This clonotype has only a few counts. The chain joins TRBV29-1 to TRBJ1-2; D gene unclear. The ends were cut back, 5 bases at V and 4 bases at J, with 8 bases in the middle. The CDR3 spans 11 residues. Germline V gene sequence: CDR1 SQVTM, CDR2 ANQGSEA. CDR3 coding DNA: TGCAGCGTTCATGCTTCCTATGGCTACACCTTC. Amino acid sequence: CSVHASYGYTF.

This clonotype was counted ten times or more. V is TRBV20-1 and J is TRBJ2-7; D not certain. From germline, CDR1 is DFQATT and CDR2 SNEGSKA (reference sequence). V gave up 0 bases and J gave up 2 bases, with 17 bases separating them. The CDR3 contains 16 residues. In DNA form, the CDR3 reads TGCAGTGCTAGAGAAGTGGGAAAGAGTAGAGCCTACGAGCAGTACGTC. It encodes CSAREVGKSRAYEQYV.

This clonotype has ten or more counts. The chain recombines TRBV12-3 or TRBV12-4 with TRBJ1-1; 10 nucleotides match TRBD1. Germline trimming cut 8 bases from V and 10 bases from J; bases unmatched to any gene: 1. This CDR3 is 10 amino acids long. The CDR3 region is CASGQGGAFF. The CDR3, as DNA: TGTGCCAGCGGACAGGGGGGAGCTTTCTTT.

In this sample, this clonotype turned up many times. The gene calls are TRBV20-1 and TRBJ1-5; 8 bases match TRBD1. This CDR3 region has 14 residues. Germline V gene sequence: CDR1 DFQATT, CDR2 SNEGSKA (reference sequence). The V segment lost 3 bases and the J segment 6 bases; nucleotides outside the gene matches: 7. CDR3: CSASSNQGAQPQHF. DNA for the CDR3: TGCAGTGCTAGCTCAAATCAGGGGGCTCAGCCCCAGCATTTT.

In this sample, this clonotype turned up a few times. A single base separates this from a much larger clone, so it may be a read error. The chain uses TRBV30 and TRBJ1-3, with 8 bases identical to TRBD1. The CDR3 has 15 residues. Germline V gene sequence: CDR1 GTSNPN, CDR2 SVGIG (reference sequence). V shed 1 base and J 3 bases; nucleotides not matched to a gene: 5. CDR3 sequence: CAWSGQGAYGNTIYF. DNA of the CDR3: TGTGCCTGGAGTGGGCAGGGGGCTTATGGAAACACCATATATTTT.

This clonotype was observed many times. The rearrangement joins TRBV12-3 or TRBV12-4 to TRBJ2-6; TRBD1 aligns across 7 bases. The V gene end was trimmed by 6 bases and the J gene end by 2 bases; junction bases not matched to a gene: 7. The CDR3 has 16 amino acids. The CDR3 nucleotides read TGTGCCAGCAGGTTACAGGGGTCACCTGGGGCCAACGTCCTGACTTTC. Protein product: CASRLQGSPGANVLTF.

This clonotype appeared a few times. This clone may be a read error of a much larger clone one base away. This chain links TRBV2 with TRBJ2-5; the D is unclear. This CDR3 is 12 amino acids long. Germline V gene sequence: CDR1 SNHLY, CDR2 FYNNEI. The CDR3 spells CASSERIETRYF. In DNA form, the CDR3 reads TGTGCCAGCAGTGAAAGGATCGAGACCCGGTACTTC.

This clonotype came up many times. The rearrangement joins TRBV11-3 to TRBJ2-7, with TRBD1 matching 8 bases. Germline V gives CDR1 SGHNT, CDR2 YENEEA. V dropped 5 bases and J dropped 0; count of bases not matched to a gene: 6. The CDR3 totals 15 residues. The CDR3 nucleotides are TGTGCCAGCAGCACCATGGGGACAGGCTCCTACGAGCAGTACTTC. Encoded protein: CASSTMGTGSYEQYF.

Ten or more counts support this clonotype. The chain employs TRBV12-3 or TRBV12-4 and TRBJ2-7; maybe TRBD1 (5 bases). Trimming took 2 bases from V and 7 from J, leaving 9 bases between them. There are 12 residues in the CDR3. CDR3 sequence: CASSLFRDEQYF. The CDR3 DNA reads TGTGCCAGCAGTTTATTCAGGGATGAGCAGTACTTC.

This clonotype turned up a few times. The chain links TRBV3-1 to TRBJ2-5; D possibly corresponds to TRBD2 (5 bases). In germline, CDR1 is LGHDT, CDR2 YNNKEL (reference sequence). Trimming pared 0 bases from V and 4 bases from J, leaving 9 bases between. The CDR3 length is 14 residues. The CDR3 DNA reads as TGTGCCAGCAGCCAAGATCTTGGAGGAGAGACCCAGTACTTC. Translated, it gives CASSQDLGGETQYF.

This clonotype was observed a few times. The chain employs TRBV24-1 and TRBJ2-3; no reliable D call. V was pared by 4 bases and J by 0 bases, with 19 bases between. In germline, CDR1 is KGHDR, CDR2 SFDVKD. CDR3 length equals 18 residues. CDR3 residues: CATSDPSWAVESTDTQYF. CDR3 nucleotide sequence: TGTGCCACCAGTGACCCCTCATGGGCGGTCGAAAGCACAGATACGCAGTATTTT.